This T cell receptor (beta chain) was sequenced for a study of T cells in Graves' hyperthyroidism and ophthalmopathy. Study-wide results and limits: Expanded thyroid clonotypes (above 0.001) were mostly also found in blood.

This clonotype was counted ten times or more. Its antigen is currently unknown. Germline loops: CDR1 MNHEY, CDR2 SVGEGT. With 3 bases clipped from V and 0 bases from J, the junction kept 5 bases outside the gene matches. This CDR3 is 15 amino acids long. It was RNA transcripts that yielded the amplified TCR beta CDR3 regions. First-round RT-PCR with HTBI primers amplified the TCR CDR3 region. TCRdb processed the multiplex PCR reads anew with MiXCR; each CDR3 protein has one entry. The sample has 400,000 to 500,000 distinct CDR3 sequences, around 15% seen once. Exclusion criteria comprised uncontrolled infection, other autoimmune disease, pregnancy or lactation.

Source material: blood. The source of this sequence is a woman aged 18 to 35 with Graves' hyperthyroidism. The chain joins TRBV6-2 or TRBV6-3 to TRBJ2-7; 7 bases line up with TRBD1. The CDR3, as DNA: TGTGCCAGCAGTTATCCGGGACAGTACTCCTACGAGCAGTACTTC. This translates into CASSYPGQYSYEQYF.